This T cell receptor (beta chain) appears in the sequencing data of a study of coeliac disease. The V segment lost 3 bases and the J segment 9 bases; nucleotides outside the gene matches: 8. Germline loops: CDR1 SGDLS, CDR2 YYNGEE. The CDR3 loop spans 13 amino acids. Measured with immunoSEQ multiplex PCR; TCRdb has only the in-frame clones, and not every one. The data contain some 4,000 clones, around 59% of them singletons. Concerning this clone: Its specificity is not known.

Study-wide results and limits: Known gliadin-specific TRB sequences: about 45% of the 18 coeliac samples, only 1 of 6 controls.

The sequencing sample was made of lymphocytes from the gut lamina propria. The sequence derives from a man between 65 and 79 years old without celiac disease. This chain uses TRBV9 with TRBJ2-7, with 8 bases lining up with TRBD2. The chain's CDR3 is CASSAGLAKRQYF. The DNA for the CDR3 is TGTGCCAGCAGCGCCGGACTAGCTAAACGGCAGTACTTC. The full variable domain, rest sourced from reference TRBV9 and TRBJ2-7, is DSGVTQTPKHLITATGQRVTLRCSPRSGDLSVYWYQQSLDQGLQFLIQYYNGEERAKGNILERFSAQQFPDLHSELNLSSLELGDSALYFCASSAGLAKRQYFGPGTRLTVT.